The 6 T cell receptor beta chains listed next were all sequenced from one sample in a study of regulatory T cells in long-lasting Graves disease. Investigators prepared the TCR beta libraries by applying iRepertoire HTBI primers and Arm-PCR of CDR3 regions. TCRdb redid the calling of the multiplex PCR reads with MiXCR, one entry per CDR3 protein. The top ten hold 8% to 10% of the sample, which has some 490,000 distinct CDR3 sequences, 12% seen once. Stated time point: newly diagnosed GD, antithyroid drugs for less than 3 months. From PBMCs, RNA was extracted and then used to make the TCR library. Separately, the same data were catalogued under a study of T cells in Graves' hyperthyroidism and ophthalmopathy.

The sequenced sample was peripheral blood mononuclear cells (PBMCs), obtained at new diagnosis, from a patient treated with antithyroid drugs. The receptors come from a woman aged 25 to 45 with Graves disease.

This clonotype has only a few counts. The genes are TRBV5-1 and TRBJ2-5; TRBD1 matches at 9 bases. The CDR3 runs 15 residues. Germline CDR1 reads SGHRS; CDR2 reads YFSETQ. V lost 1 base to trimming and J lost 5 bases; unmatched junction nucleotides: 6. CDR3 protein: CASSLWTGAMETQYF. The CDR3 region has the DNA TGCGCCAGCAGCTTGTGGACAGGGGCAATGGAGACCCAGTACTTC.

Regarding this clonotype: Since a much larger clone is just one base distant, this may be a read error. This chain joins TRBV3-1 and TRBJ1-4; weak D call: TRBD1 (5 bases). This CDR3 is 16 amino acids long. Germline CDR1 and CDR2: LGHDT and YNNKEL (reference sequence). The CDR3 DNA is TGTGCCGGCAGCCAGAGAACAGGAGGAACTAATGAAAAACTGTTTTTT. Encoded protein: CAGSQRTGGTNEKLFF.

This clonotype was detected ten times or more. The chain links TRBV27 to TRBJ2-7, with 8 bases matching TRBD2. This CDR3 spans 16 amino acids. The V gene's germline CDR1 is MNHEY and CDR2 SMNVEV (reference sequence). After removal of 4 bases from V and 5 bases from J, the junction contained 13 bases not matched to a gene. CDR3 sequence: CASSSIAGQVGDEQYF. In DNA form, the CDR3 reads TGTGCCAGCAGTTCCATAGCGGGACAAGTGGGAGACGAGCAGTACTTC.

This clonotype was detected many times. This chain joins TRBV7-8 and TRBJ1-4; D ambiguous. Trimming removed 1 base at V and 5 bases at J, with 8 bases between. The germline V gene encodes CDR1 SGHVS and CDR2 FQNEAQ. The CDR3 extends over 14 amino acids. The CDR3 protein is CASSLGHSNEKLFF. The CDR3 DNA reads TGTGCCAGCAGCTTAGGACATTCCAATGAAAAACTGTTTTTT.

There are many counts of this clonotype. The chain is built from TRBV20-1 and TRBJ2-3; tentatively, D is TRBD1 (5 bases). Germline assignment: CDR1 DFQATT and CDR2 SNEGSKA (reference sequence). The CDR3 has 15 amino acids. Deletions cut 0 bases from V and 2 bases from J, with 12 bases between. CDR3 amino acids: CSARDGASATDTQYF. CDR3 in DNA: TGCAGTGCTAGAGATGGGGCCTCCGCCACAGATACGCAGTATTTT.

This clonotype was detected many times. The V and J genes are TRBV30 and TRBJ2-2; D not resolved. V lost 2 bases, J lost 6 bases, and 10 bases lay in between. Germline lookup yields CDR1 GTSNPN and CDR2 SVGIG (reference sequence). This CDR3 has 13 residues. The CDR3, as DNA: TGTGCCTGGAGTCGCCGGGTATCCGGGGAGCTGTTTTTT. Translating it yields CAWSRRVSGELFF.